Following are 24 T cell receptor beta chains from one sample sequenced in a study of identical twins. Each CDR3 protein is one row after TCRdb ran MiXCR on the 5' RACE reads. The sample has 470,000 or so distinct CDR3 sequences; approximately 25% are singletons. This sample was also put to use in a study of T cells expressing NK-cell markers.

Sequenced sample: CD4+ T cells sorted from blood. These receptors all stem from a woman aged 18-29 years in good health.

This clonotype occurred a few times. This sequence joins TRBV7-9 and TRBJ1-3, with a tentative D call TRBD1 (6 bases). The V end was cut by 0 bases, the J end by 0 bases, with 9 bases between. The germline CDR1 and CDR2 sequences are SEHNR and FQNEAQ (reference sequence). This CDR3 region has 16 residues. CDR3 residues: CASSLARTVSGNTIYF. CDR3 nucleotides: TGTGCCAGCAGCTTAGCGAGGACAGTCTCTGGAAACACCATATATTTT.

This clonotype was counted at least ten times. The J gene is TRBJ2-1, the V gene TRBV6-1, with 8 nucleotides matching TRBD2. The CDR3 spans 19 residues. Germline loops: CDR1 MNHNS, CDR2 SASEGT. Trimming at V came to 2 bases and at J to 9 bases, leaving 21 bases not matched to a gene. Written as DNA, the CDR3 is TGTGCCAGCAGTGAACGTTCCCTCCCGGCGGGGGGCCCCGGGGGTGAGCAGTTCTTC. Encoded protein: CASSERSLPAGGPGGEQFF.

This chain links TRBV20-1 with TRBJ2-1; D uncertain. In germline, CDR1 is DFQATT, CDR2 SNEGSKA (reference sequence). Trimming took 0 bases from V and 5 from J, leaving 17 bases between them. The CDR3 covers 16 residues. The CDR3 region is CSARELISVGNNEQFF. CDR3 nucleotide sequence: TGCAGTGCTAGAGAGCTGATTAGTGTGGGGAACAATGAGCAGTTCTTC.

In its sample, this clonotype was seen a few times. DNA of the CDR3: TGTGCCAGCCGTACAACTAGCGGGGGGGCTTATGAGCAGTTCTTC. Translation: CASRTTSGGAYEQFF. The chain employs TRBV2 and TRBJ2-1, with 13 bases aligning to TRBD2. Per the germline V gene, CDR1 is SNHLY and CDR2 is FYNNEI. V was clipped by 8 bases and J by 8 bases; unmatched bases: 9. The CDR3 length is 15 residues.

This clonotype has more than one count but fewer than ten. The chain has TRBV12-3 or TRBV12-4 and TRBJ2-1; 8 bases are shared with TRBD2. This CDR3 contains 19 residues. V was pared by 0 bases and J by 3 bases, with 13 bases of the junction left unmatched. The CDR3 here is CASSLAPGRAGVSYNEQFF. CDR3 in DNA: TGTGCCAGCAGTTTAGCCCCCGGGAGGGCGGGAGTTAGCTACAATGAGCAGTTCTTC.

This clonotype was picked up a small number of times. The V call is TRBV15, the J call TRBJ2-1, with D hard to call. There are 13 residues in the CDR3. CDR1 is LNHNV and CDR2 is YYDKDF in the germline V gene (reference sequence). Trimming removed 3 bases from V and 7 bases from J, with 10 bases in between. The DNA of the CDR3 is TGTGCCACCAGCAGGCAAGTCAAAAATGAGCAGTTCTTC. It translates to CATSRQVKNEQFF.

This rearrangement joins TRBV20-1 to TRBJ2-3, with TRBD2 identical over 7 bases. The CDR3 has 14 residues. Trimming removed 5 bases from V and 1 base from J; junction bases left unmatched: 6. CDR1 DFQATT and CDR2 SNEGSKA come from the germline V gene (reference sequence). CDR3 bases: TGCAGTGCTTTATTTGCGGGGGGCACAGATACGCAGTATTTT. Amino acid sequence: CSALFAGGTDTQYF.

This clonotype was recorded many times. CDR3 loop: CASSFAGTGNEKLFF. The DNA for the CDR3 is TGTGCCAGCAGTTTTGCGGGGACAGGCAATGAAAAACTGTTTTTT. The genes are TRBV12-3 or TRBV12-4 and TRBJ1-4, with TRBD1 matching over 8 bases. CDR3 length: 15 residues. J was trimmed by 5 bases and V by 3 bases; bases with no gene match: 5.

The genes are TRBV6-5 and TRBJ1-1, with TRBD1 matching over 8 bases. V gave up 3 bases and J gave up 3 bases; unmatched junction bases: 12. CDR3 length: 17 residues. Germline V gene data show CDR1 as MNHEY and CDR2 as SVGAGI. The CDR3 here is CASSYSVRGQGDTEAFF. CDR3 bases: TGTGCCAGCAGTTATTCAGTACGCGGACAGGGAGACACTGAAGCTTTCTTT.

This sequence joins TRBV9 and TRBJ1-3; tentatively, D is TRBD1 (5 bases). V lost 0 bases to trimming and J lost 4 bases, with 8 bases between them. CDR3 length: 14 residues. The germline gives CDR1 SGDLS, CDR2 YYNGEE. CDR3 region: CASSVEGEGNTIYF. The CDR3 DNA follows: TGTGCCAGCAGCGTAGAAGGGGAGGGAAACACCATATATTTT. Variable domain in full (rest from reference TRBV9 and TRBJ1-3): DSGVTQTPKHLITATGQRVTLRCSPRSGDLSVYWYQQSLDQGLQFLIQYYNGEERAKGNILERFSAQQFPDLHSELNLSSLELGDSALYFCASSVEGEGNTIYFGEGSWLTVV.

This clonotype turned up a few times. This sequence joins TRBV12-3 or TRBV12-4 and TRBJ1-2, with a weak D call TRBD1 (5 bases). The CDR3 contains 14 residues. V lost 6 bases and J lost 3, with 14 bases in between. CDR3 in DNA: TGTGCCAGCAGGAAATCCGGGGCCCACTATGGCTACACCTTC. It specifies CASRKSGAHYGYTF.

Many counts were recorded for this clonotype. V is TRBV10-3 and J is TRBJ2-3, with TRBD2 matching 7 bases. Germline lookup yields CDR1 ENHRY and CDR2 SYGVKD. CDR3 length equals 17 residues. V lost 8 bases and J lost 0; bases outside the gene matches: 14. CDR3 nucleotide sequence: TGTGCCATCGGTAGCCACCAGCGGGGCTCTAGCACAGATACGCAGTATTTT. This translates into CAIGSHQRGSSTDTQYF.

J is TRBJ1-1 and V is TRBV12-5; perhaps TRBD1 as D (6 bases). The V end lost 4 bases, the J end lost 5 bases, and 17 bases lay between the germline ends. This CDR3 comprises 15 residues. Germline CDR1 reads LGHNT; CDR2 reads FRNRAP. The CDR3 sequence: CASGSRQVARTEAFF. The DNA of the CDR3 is TGTGCTAGTGGTTCCCGACAGGTAGCTCGGACTGAAGCTTTCTTT.

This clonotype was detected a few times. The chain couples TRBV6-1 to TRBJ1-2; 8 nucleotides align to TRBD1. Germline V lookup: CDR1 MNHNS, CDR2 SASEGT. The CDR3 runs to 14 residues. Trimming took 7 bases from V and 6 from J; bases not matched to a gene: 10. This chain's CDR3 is CASTTGTGLNGYTF. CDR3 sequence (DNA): TGTGCCAGCACTACCGGGACAGGTCTTAATGGCTACACCTTC.

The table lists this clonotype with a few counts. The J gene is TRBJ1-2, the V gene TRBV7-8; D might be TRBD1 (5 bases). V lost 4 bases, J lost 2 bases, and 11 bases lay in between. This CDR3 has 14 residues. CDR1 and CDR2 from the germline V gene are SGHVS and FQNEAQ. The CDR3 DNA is TGTGCCAGCAGCTGGAAGAGACAGAACTATGGCTACACCTTC. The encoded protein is CASSWKRQNYGYTF. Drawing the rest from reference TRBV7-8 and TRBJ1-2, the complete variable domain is GAGVSQSPRYKVAKRGQDVALRCDPISGHVSLFWYQQALGQGPEFLTYFQNEAQLDKSGLPSDRFFAERPEGSVSTLKIQRTQQEDSAVYLCASSWKRQNYGYTFGSGTRLTVV.

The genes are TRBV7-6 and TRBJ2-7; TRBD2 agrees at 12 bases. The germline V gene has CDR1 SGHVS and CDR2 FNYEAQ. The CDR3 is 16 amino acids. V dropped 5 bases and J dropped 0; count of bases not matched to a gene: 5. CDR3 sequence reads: CASSKGLAGFSYEQYF. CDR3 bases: TGTGCCAGCAGCAAGGGACTAGCGGGTTTCTCCTACGAGCAGTACTTC.

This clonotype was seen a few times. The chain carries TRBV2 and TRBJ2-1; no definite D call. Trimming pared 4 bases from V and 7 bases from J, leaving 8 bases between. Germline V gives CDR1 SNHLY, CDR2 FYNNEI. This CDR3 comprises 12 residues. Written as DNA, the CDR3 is TGTGCCAGCAGTGTAGGTCCAAATGAGCAGTTCTTC. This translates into CASSVGPNEQFF.

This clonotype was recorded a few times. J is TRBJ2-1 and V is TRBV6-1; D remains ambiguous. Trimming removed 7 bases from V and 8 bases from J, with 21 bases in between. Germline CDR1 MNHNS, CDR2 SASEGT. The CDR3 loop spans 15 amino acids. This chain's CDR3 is CASTQLLAGVHEQFF. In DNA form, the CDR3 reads TGTGCCAGCACCCAACTCCTCGCTGGTGTACATGAGCAGTTCTTC.

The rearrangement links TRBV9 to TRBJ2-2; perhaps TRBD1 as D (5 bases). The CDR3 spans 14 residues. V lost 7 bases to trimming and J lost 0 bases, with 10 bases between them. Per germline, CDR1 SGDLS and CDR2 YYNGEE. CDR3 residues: CASRDRPNTGELFF. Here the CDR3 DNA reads TGTGCCAGCCGAGACAGACCGAACACCGGGGAGCTGTTTTTT.

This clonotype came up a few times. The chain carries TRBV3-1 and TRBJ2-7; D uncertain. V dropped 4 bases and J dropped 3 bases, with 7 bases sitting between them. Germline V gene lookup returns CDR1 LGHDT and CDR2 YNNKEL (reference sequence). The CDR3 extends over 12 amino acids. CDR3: CASSRSDYEQYF. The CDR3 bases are TGTGCCAGCAGCCGTTCGGACTACGAGCAGTACTTC.

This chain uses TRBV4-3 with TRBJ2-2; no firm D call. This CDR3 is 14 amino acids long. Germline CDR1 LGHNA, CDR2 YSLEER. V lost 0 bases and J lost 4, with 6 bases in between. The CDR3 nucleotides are TGCGCCAGCAGCCAAGATTGGGGCACCGGGGAGCTGTTTTTT. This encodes CASSQDWGTGELFF.

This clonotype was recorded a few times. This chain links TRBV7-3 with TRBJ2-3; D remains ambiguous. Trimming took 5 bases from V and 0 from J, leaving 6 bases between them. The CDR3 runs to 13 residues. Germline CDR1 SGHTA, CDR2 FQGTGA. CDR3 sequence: CASSALSTDTQYF. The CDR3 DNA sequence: TGTGCCAGCAGCGCCTTAAGCACAGATACGCAGTATTTT.

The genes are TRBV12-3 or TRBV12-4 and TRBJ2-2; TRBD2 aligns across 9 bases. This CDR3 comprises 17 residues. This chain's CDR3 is CTISFPQLAGFVGELFF. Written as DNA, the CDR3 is TGTACCATCAGTTTCCCCCAGCTAGCGGGATTTGTCGGGGAGCTGTTTTTT.

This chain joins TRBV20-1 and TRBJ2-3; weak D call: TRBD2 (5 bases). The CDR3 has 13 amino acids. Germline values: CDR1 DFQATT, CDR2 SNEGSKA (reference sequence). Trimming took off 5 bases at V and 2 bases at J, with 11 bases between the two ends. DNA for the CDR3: TGCAGTGCTGAAAGCGGACCCACAGATACGCAGTATTTT. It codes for CSAESGPTDTQYF.